This T cell receptor beta chain emerged from a study of human T cells and chemical hapten exposure. This CDR3 has 15 amino acids. CDR1 and CDR2 from the germline V gene are SGHTA and FQGNSA. After removal of 5 bases from V and 3 bases from J, the junction contained 2 bases not matched to a gene. Time point given: patch test 3, about 24 weeks after DPC sensitization. The treatment denotes: therapeutic diphenylcyclopropenone sensitization with weekly scalp DPC. Each CDR3 protein gets one entry after TCRdb re-called the RACE reads with MiXCR. The sample shows around 110,000 distinct CDR3 sequences, around 11% of them seen only once.

The chain carries TRBV7-2 and TRBJ2-1; TRBD2 aligns across 12 bases. The specimen was whole blood, collected in connection with sensitization to the hapten diphenylcyclopropenone (DPC). The receptor's source is a woman aged 45-60 years with alopecia areata. Some clones in this sample may be carry-over from other donors' samples. The CDR3 coding sequence is TGTGCCAGCAGCACACTAGCGGGAGGCTACAATGAGCAGTTCTTC. Translating gives CASSTLAGGYNEQFF.